Following are 27 T cell receptor beta chains from one sample sequenced in a study of blood T cell repertoires in COVID-19. Profiled with immunoSEQ multiplex PCR; TCRdb holds only in-frame clones, not every one. The sample consists of approximately 380,000 clones, around nine tenths of them appearing once. The source material was PBMCs or T cells enriched from blood (not recorded which). Receptor source: a woman aged 18 to 35 who had recovered from COVID-19.

This clone showed up just once. The chain employs TRBV30 and TRBJ2-1; no definite D call. The CDR3 runs to 12 residues. The germline V gene has CDR1 GTSNPN and CDR2 SVGIG (reference sequence). V lost 0 bases and J lost 5, with 5 bases in between. The CDR3 is CAWSVRDNEQFF. The CDR3 DNA follows: TGTGCCTGGAGTGTACGGGACAATGAGCAGTTCTTC. The full variable domain, its missing parts supplied by reference TRBV30 and TRBJ2-1, is SQTIHQWPATLVQPVGSPLSLECTVEGTSNPNLYWYRQAAGRGLQLLFYSVGIGQISSEVPQNLSASRPQDRQFILSSKKLLLSDSGFYLCAWSVRDNEQFFGPGTRLTVL.

V and J are TRBV20-1 and TRBJ1-5; D gene ambiguous. Germline V gene data show CDR1 as DFQATT and CDR2 as SNEGSKA (reference sequence). Trimming left V 6 bases short and J 7 bases short, with 7 bases between. CDR3 length equals 10 residues. CDR3: CSAGGQPQHF. As DNA, the CDR3 is TGCAGTGCCGGCGGACAGCCCCAGCATTTT.

The chain joins TRBV7-2 to TRBJ1-2; D is perhaps TRBD1 (5 bases). The CDR3 has 16 residues. With 0 bases removed from V and 1 base from J, the gap between germline ends came to 12 bases. Germline CDR1 and CDR2: SGHTA and FQGNSA. CDR3 sequence: CASSLAVAGINYGYTF. The CDR3 DNA sequence: TGTGCCAGCAGCTTAGCGGTGGCAGGGATTAACTATGGCTACACCTTC.

There are a few counts of this clone. Other DNA sequences within the sample encode an identical CDR3. CDR3 amino acids: CASSPGNTEAFF. The CDR3 nucleotides read TGCGCCAGCTCGCCAGGGAACACTGAAGCTTTCTTT. The genes are TRBV10-2 and TRBJ1-1; D is unclear. V was pared by 8 bases and J by 1 base, with 8 bases between. From germline, CDR1 is WSHSY and CDR2 SAAADI. This CDR3 has 12 amino acids.

V is TRBV5-1 and J is TRBJ2-2; the match to TRBD1 covers 8 bases. V shed 0 bases, J shed 7 bases, and the junction held 8 bases outside the gene matches. Per the germline V gene, CDR1 is SGHRS and CDR2 is YFSETQ. The CDR3 has 16 residues. The CDR3 sequence is CASSLENRGYGGELFF. The CDR3 nucleotides are TGCGCCAGCAGCTTGGAGAACAGGGGGTACGGCGGGGAGCTGTTTTTT.

The chain employs TRBV19 and TRBJ1-4, with D maybe TRBD1 (5 bases). The CDR3 has 17 amino acids. V dropped 0 bases and J dropped 0 bases, with 11 bases sitting between them. Looked up from germline, CDR1 is LNHDA and CDR2 is SQIVND (reference sequence). CDR3 residues: CASSIEVVRATNEKLFF. The DNA of the CDR3 is TGTGCCAGTAGTATAGAAGTAGTCAGGGCAACTAATGAAAAACTGTTTTTT.

The rearrangement uses TRBV7-9 and TRBJ1-1; D gene unclear. Germline CDR1 and CDR2: SEHNR and FQNEAQ (reference sequence). There are 14 residues in the CDR3. Trimming took 1 base from V and 5 from J, leaving 11 bases between them. This CDR3 is CASSLEYPGTEAFF. The CDR3 DNA reads TGTGCCAGCAGCTTAGAATACCCAGGTACTGAAGCTTTCTTT.

V usage is TRBV6-5 and J usage is TRBJ2-2, with 8 bases that match TRBD1. Germline V gives CDR1 MNHEY, CDR2 SVGAGI. With V trimmed by 6 bases and J by 0 bases, 3 bases remained unmatched. The CDR3 extends over 15 amino acids. CDR3 region: CASSRQGTNTGELFF. The CDR3, as DNA: TGTGCCAGCAGCCGACAGGGGACGAACACCGGGGAGCTGTTTTTT.

V usage is TRBV30 and J usage is TRBJ1-5; maybe TRBD1 (5 bases). Deletions cut 2 bases from V and 3 bases from J, with 11 bases between. CDR1 and CDR2 (germline): GTSNPN, SVGIG (reference sequence). The CDR3 has 14 amino acids. CDR3 sequence reads: CAWSTTAYNQPQHF. In DNA form, the CDR3 reads TGTGCCTGGAGTACGACAGCCTACAATCAGCCCCAGCATTTT.

The gene calls are TRBV30 and TRBJ1-2; 8 bases match TRBD1. CDR1 is GTSNPN, CDR2 SVGIG, per germline (reference sequence). The CDR3 consists of 13 residues. V shed 3 bases, J shed 6 bases, and the junction held 6 bases outside the gene matches. CDR3 bases: TGTGCCTGGAGGGAGGACAGGGTGCATGGCTACACCTTC. Encoded protein: CAWREDRVHGYTF.

This clone has more than one count but fewer than ten. This chain links TRBV4-2 with TRBJ1-1; D remains ambiguous. The CDR3 spans 15 residues. V lost 3 bases and J 1 base, leaving 12 bases between the germline ends. CDR1 and CDR2 from the germline V gene are LGHNA and YNFKEQ. In nucleotides, the CDR3 is TGTGCCAGCAGCCAGTCACTGGCGGGGAACACTGAAGCTTTCTTT. Translating gives CASSQSLAGNTEAFF.

V usage is TRBV2 and J usage is TRBJ1-5; TRBD1 agrees at 8 bases. This CDR3 region has 14 residues. J was trimmed by 2 bases and V by 6 bases; bases with no gene match: 3. Germline V gives CDR1 SNHLY, CDR2 FYNNEI. The CDR3 bases are TGTGCCAGCAGCGCGGGACAGGGCAATCAGCCCCAGCATTTT. As protein: CASSAGQGNQPQHF.

This sequence joins TRBV5-1 and TRBJ2-5, with D perhaps matching TRBD2 (6 bases). V was shortened by 5 bases and J by 0 bases, with 17 bases between the two germline ends. The V gene's germline CDR1 is SGHRS and CDR2 YFSETQ. The CDR3 totals 16 residues. Here the CDR3 DNA reads TGCGCCAGCAGGGGGGGACCGGGACTCTACCAAGAGACCCAGTACTTC. This translates into CASRGGPGLYQETQYF.

The V call is TRBV2, the J call TRBJ2-3; 8 nucleotides line up with TRBD2. This CDR3 region has 14 residues. Germline V lookup: CDR1 SNHLY, CDR2 FYNNEI. The V gene end was trimmed by 7 bases and the J gene end by 6 bases; junction bases not matched to a gene: 9. The chain's CDR3 is CASTEAGVSDTQYF. The CDR3 DNA is TGTGCCAGCACCGAAGCGGGAGTTAGTGATACGCAGTATTTT.

There are many counts of this clone. The chain uses TRBV2 and TRBJ2-5, with TRBD2 identical over 9 bases. Trimming took 3 bases from V and 5 from J; bases not matched to a gene: 10. Germline CDR1 is SNHLY and CDR2 is FYNNEI. CDR3 size: 16 residues. CDR3 in amino acids: CASSDYQAGGWETQYF. The CDR3 nucleotides read TGTGCCAGCAGTGACTACCAAGCGGGGGGATGGGAGACCCAGTACTTC.

This rearrangement joins TRBV2 to TRBJ1-6; D is perhaps TRBD1 (5 bases). This CDR3 has 13 residues. V lost 8 bases, J lost 11 bases, and 16 bases lay in between. From germline, CDR1 is SNHLY and CDR2 FYNNEI. CDR3 sequence: CASHPDSGAPLHF. The CDR3 DNA reads TGTGCCAGCCATCCCGACAGTGGCGCACCCCTCCACTTT.

CDR3 sequence reads: CASSEDSYGYTF. The CDR3 DNA is TGTGCCAGCAGTGAAGACAGCTATGGCTACACCTTC. V gene TRBV2 combines with J gene TRBJ1-2; D is unresolved. V was clipped by 1 base and J by 4 bases, with 4 bases between them. Germline V gene lookup returns CDR1 SNHLY and CDR2 FYNNEI. The CDR3 loop spans 12 amino acids.

This chain uses TRBV27 with TRBJ1-4; 8 nucleotides match TRBD1. The CDR3 runs to 15 residues. Germline values: CDR1 MNHEY, CDR2 SMNVEV (reference sequence). V was clipped by 7 bases and J by 2 bases; unmatched bases: 6. CDR3 residues: CASKTGVWTNEKLFF. The CDR3 DNA follows: TGTGCCAGCAAGACAGGGGTATGGACTAATGAAAAACTGTTTTTT.

The chain is built from TRBV11-3 and TRBJ2-3; 11 nucleotides agree with TRBD2. V trimming: 5 bases; J trimming: 4 bases; junction bases outside the gene matches: 11. This CDR3 has 17 residues. Germline loops: CDR1 SGHNT, CDR2 YENEEA. CDR3 protein: CASSHTTSGGFADTQYF. The CDR3 DNA reads as TGTGCCAGCAGCCACACTACTAGCGGGGGTTTTGCAGATACGCAGTATTTT.

The CDR3 loop reads CASSFQGLAASGTQYF. The CDR3 DNA follows: TGCGCCAGCAGTTTCCAGGGACTAGCGGCGTCGGGTACGCAGTATTTT. This chain uses TRBV5-1 with TRBJ2-3; TRBD2 matches 11 bases. Germline V gives CDR1 SGHRS, CDR2 YFSETQ. This CDR3 comprises 16 residues. The V segment lost 5 bases and the J segment 8 bases; nucleotides outside the gene matches: 13.

The chain carries TRBV6-5 and TRBJ2-3, with a weak D call TRBD2 (5 bases). CDR1 is MNHEY and CDR2 is SVGAGI in the germline V gene. This CDR3 spans 14 amino acids. V lost 7 bases and J 3 bases, leaving 14 bases between the germline ends. CDR3 sequence reads: CASTNPGVTDTQYF. CDR3 coding DNA: TGTGCCAGCACCAACCCCGGGGTAACAGATACGCAGTATTTT.

V usage is TRBV27 and J usage is TRBJ1-4; 10 nucleotides agree with TRBD1. Losses at the gene ends were 5 bases for V and 8 bases for J; bases not matched to a gene: 5. Germline V gives CDR1 MNHEY, CDR2 SMNVEV (reference sequence). The CDR3 is 14 residues long. CDR3 amino acids: CASSRQGAREKLFF. CDR3 bases: TGTGCCAGCAGTAGACAGGGGGCTCGCGAAAAACTGTTTTTT.

The genes are TRBV7-2 and TRBJ1-2; D is possibly TRBD1 (5 bases). The CDR3 runs to 17 residues. The ends were cut back, 6 bases at V and 0 bases at J, with 20 bases in the middle. Per germline, CDR1 SGHTA and CDR2 FQGNSA. The CDR3 region has the DNA TGTGCCAGCAGTCAGGACATTAACAGGCCCGCTAACTATGGCTACACCTTC. It yields the protein CASSQDINRPANYGYTF.

The chain combines TRBV2 with TRBJ2-5; 10 nucleotides line up with TRBD2. This CDR3 spans 16 amino acids. Germline V gene lookup returns CDR1 SNHLY and CDR2 FYNNEI. V gave up 0 bases and J gave up 5 bases; unmatched junction bases: 6. The CDR3 here is CASSEAGLASPETQYF. CDR3 DNA: TGTGCCAGCAGTGAAGCGGGACTAGCGAGCCCCGAGACCCAGTACTTC.

The rearrangement uses TRBV15 and TRBJ2-7; 11 bases match TRBD1. Looked up from germline, CDR1 is LNHNV and CDR2 is YYDKDF (reference sequence). The CDR3 consists of 15 residues. The V and J ends lost 6 bases and 6 bases, in that order; junction bases with no gene match: 10. The CDR3 DNA follows: TGTGCCACCAGGCCCACAATGGACAGGGGGCGCGAGCAGTACTTC. This sequence encodes CATRPTMDRGREQYF.

The chain links TRBV21-1 to TRBJ1-2; whether TRBD1, the table's D call, matches the DNA was not checked. TRBV21-1 is designated a pseudogene. This CDR3 spans 15 amino acids. The CDR3 DNA follows: TGTGCCAGCAGCAGAAAGACAGGGGTTTCCTATGGCTACACCTTC. Amino acids: CASSRKTGVSYGYTF.

This chain connects TRBV2 to TRBJ2-4; D possibly corresponds to TRBD1 (5 bases). The CDR3 totals 16 residues. CDR1 is SNHLY and CDR2 is FYNNEI in the germline V gene. Between the trimmed V and J ends, which lost 6 bases and 1 base, there was a span of 16 bases. The CDR3 DNA follows: TGTGCCAGCAGGGGGCTGACAGTGACGGCCAAAAACATTCAGTACTTC. It codes for CASRGLTVTAKNIQYF.